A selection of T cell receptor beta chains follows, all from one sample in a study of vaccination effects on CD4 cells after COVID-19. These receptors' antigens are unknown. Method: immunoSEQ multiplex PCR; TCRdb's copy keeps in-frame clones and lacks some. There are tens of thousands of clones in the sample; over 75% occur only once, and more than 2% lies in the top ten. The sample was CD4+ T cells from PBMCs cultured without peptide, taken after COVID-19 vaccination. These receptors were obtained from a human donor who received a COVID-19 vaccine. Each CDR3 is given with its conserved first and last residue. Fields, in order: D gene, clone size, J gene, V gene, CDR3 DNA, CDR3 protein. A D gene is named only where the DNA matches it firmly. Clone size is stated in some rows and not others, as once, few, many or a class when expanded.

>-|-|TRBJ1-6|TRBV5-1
TGCGCCAGCAGCTTGGGAGAGTTTAATTCACCCCTCCACTTT
CASSLGEFNSPLHF
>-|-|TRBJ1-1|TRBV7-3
TGTGCCAGCAGCTTAACGAAGGTCAGCTCGAACACTGAAGCTTTCTTT
CASSLTKVSSNTEAFF
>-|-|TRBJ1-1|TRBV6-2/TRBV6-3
TGTGCCAGCAGTTACATAGGGGGGGGCGCGAACACTGAAGCTTTCTTT
CASSYIGGGANTEAFF
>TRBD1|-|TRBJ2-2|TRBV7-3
TGTGCCACCAAACAGGGGTTGCACACCGGGGAGCTGTTTTTT
CATKQGLHTGELFF
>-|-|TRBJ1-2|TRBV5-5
TGTGCCAGCAGCTTCGAACGGTTTAACTATGGCTACACCTTC
CASSFERFNYGYTF
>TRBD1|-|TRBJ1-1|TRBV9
TGTGCCAGCAGCGTCGGGACAGGAGAGATCAAAATGAACACTGAAGCTTTCTTT
CASSVGTGEIKMNTEAFF
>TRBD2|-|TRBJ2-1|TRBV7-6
TGTGCCAGCAGCAGTAGCGGGGGGCCCCAATTCTTC
CASSSSGGPQFF
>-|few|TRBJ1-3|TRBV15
TGTGCCACCAGCAGAGACAGGACTGGAAACACCATATATTTT
CATSRDRTGNTIYF
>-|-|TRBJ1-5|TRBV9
TGTGCCAGCAGCGTATTGGAATATAGCAATCAGCCCCAGCATTTT
CASSVLEYSNQPQHF
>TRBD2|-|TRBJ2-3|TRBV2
TGTGCCAGCAGTGAAGCGACTAGCGGGGGCACAGATACGCAGTATTTT
CASSEATSGGTDTQYF
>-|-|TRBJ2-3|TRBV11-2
TGTGCCAGCAGCTTGGTCGCAGCAGCGCAGTATTTT
CASSLVAAAQYF
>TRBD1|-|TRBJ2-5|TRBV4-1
TGCGCCAGCAGACCGCTGGACAGGGTGACAAGTGAGACCCAGTACTTC
CASRPLDRVTSETQYF
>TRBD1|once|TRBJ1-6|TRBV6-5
TGTGCCAGTATGGGAGGACAGGGGGCTAATTCACCCCTCCACTTT
CASMGGQGANSPLHF
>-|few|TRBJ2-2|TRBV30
TGTGCCTCTGAGCCCCAAGGACTTTTGACCGGGGAGCTGTTTTTT
CASEPQGLLTGELFF
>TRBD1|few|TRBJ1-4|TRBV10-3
TGTGCCATCAGTCTCGGACAGGGGGCGTCGGAAAAACTGTTTTTT
CAISLGQGASEKLFF
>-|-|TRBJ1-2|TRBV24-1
TGTGCCACCAGTGCGGACAGCTCCTATGGCTACACCTTC
CATSADSSYGYTF
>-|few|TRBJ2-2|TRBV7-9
TGTGCCAGCAGCCTAGGGAGTAACACCGGGGAGCTGTTTTTT
CASSLGSNTGELFF
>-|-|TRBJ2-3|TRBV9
TGTGCCAGCAGCGTACGCGGGCCCCCTAGCACAGATACGCAGTATTTT
CASSVRGPPSTDTQYF
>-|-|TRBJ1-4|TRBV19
TGTGCCAGTAGTTTGATAACGGAAAAACTGTTTTTT
CASSLITEKLFF
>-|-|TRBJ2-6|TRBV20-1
TGCAGTGCTAGTCAGAACTCTGGGGCCAACGTCCTGACTTTC
CSASQNSGANVLTF
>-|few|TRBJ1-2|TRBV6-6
TGTGCCAGCAGTTCGACAGATGGCTACACCTTC
CASSSTDGYTF
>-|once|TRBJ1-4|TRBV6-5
TGTGCCAGCAGTTTTGAGGGTACTCGGCGGAAACTGTTTTTT
CASSFEGTRRKLFF
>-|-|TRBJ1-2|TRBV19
TGTGCCAGTAGTATTGACGTCTTTACCGGCTACACCTTC
CASSIDVFTGYTF
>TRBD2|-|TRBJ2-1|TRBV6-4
TGTGCCAGCAGTGACTCCCTAGCGGGGGATTGGCGTGAGCAGTTCTTC
CASSDSLAGDWREQFF
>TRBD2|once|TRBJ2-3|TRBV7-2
TGTGCCAGCAGCGTAGAGCGGGGGAGGTCAGATACGCAGTATTTT
CASSVERGRSDTQYF
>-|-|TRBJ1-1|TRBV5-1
TGCGCCAGCAGCCCATTAAGGAGCACTGAAGCTTTCTTT
CASSPLRSTEAFF
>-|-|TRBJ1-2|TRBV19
TGTGCCAGTAGTTCGGAATTGAGGGGAGGGTCCTATGGCTACACCTTC
CASSSELRGGSYGYTF
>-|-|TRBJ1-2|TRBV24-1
TGTGCCACCAGTGATGCGGCCGGGGGCTATGGCTACACCTTC
CATSDAAGGYGYTF
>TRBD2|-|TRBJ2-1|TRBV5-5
TGTGCCAGCAGCTTCACGGCGGGGGCCTACAATGAGCAGTTCTTC
CASSFTAGAYNEQFF
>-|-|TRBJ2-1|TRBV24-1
TGTGCCACCAGTGACTCAACCGGCGGGGACTACAATGAGCAGTTCTTC
CATSDSTGGDYNEQFF
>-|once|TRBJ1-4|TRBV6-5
TGTGCCAGCAGTCCCTCGTATGCAACTAATGAAAAACTGTTTTTT
CASSPSYATNEKLFF
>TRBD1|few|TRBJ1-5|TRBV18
TGTGCCAGCTCAGGGACAGGGGGCCTGGATCAGCCCCAGCATTTT
CASSGTGGLDQPQHF
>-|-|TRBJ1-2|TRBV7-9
TGTGCCAGCAGCTTAGCTCGAACCGATGGCTACACCTTC
CASSLARTDGYTF
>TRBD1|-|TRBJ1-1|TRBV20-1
TGCAGTGCTAGTGCTCCAGGGGGAGCTTTCTTT
CSASAPGGAFF
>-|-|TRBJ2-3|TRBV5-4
TGTGCCAGCAGCTTGAAAAAGCGAGACGATACGCAGTATTTT
CASSLKKRDDTQYF
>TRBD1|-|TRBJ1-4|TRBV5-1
TGCGCCAGCAGCCCGGACAGGGTGCAGTATGAAAAACTGTTTTTT
CASSPDRVQYEKLFF
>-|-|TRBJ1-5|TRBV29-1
TGCAGCGTGGTCCAGAACAGGGAGGTACATTTT
CSVVQNREVHF
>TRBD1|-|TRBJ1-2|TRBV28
TGTGCCAGCCGCCGACAGGGGGCGCGCGGCTACACCTTC
CASRRQGARGYTF
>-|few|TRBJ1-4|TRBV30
TGTGCCTGGAGTGACAGAGACACGAAGAGTAGAAATGAAAAACTGTTTTTT
CAWSDRDTKSRNEKLFF
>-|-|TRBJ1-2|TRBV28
TGTGCCAGCAGTAACATGGGCGGCGGCTACACCTTC
CASSNMGGGYTF
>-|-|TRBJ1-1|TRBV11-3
TGTGCCAGCAGCTTAGGCCCCCTGGGGGTCGCTTTCTTT
CASSLGPLGVAFF
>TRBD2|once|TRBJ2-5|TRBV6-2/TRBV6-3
TGTGCCAGCAGTTATTCAGCCGTCAAGACTAGCGTGGATCGGGAGACCCAGTACTTC
CASSYSAVKTSVDRETQYF
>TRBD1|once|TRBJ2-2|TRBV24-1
TGTGCCACCAGTGATTACGGGACAGGGAGCACCGGGGAGCTGTTTTTT
CATSDYGTGSTGELFF
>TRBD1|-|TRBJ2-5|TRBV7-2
TGTGCCAGCAGCTCCGGACAGGGAGAGACCCAGTACTTC
CASSSGQGETQYF
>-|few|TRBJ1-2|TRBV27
TGTGCCAGCAGTTTATGGGACACACGCTATGGCTACACCTTC
CASSLWDTRYGYTF
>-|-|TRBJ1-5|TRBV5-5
TGTGCCAGCAGCCCGGAGATGGGGAGGGGCCAGCCCCAGCATTTT
CASSPEMGRGQPQHF
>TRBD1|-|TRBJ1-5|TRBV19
TGTGCCAGTAGGGAACAGGGGGCGCGCAATCAGCCCCAGCATTTT
CASREQGARNQPQHF
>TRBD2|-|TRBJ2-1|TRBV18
TGTGCCAGCTCGCCTCAGCGGGGGGGACACAATGAGCAGTTCTTC
CASSPQRGGHNEQFF
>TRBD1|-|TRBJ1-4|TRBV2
TGTGCCAGCAGTGTTTCAGGGGGAAGAGAAAAACTGTTTTTT
CASSVSGGREKLFF
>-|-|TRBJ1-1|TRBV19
TGTGCCAGTAGACAGGTGGAGGGGCGGTACGAAGCTTTCTTT
CASRQVEGRYEAFF
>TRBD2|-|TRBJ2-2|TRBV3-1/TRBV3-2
TGTGCCAGCAGCCAGAAGTGGTTCACTAGCGGGAGTCCGGGCACCGGGGAGCTGTTTTTT
CASSQKWFTSGSPGTGELFF
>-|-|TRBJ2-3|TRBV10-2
TGCGCCAGCCTTCGAACAGATACGCAGTATTTT
CASLRTDTQYF
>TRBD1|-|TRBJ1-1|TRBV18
TGTGCCAGCTCCCTAAGACAGGGCGAGGGCACTGAAGCTTTCTTT
CASSLRQGEGTEAFF
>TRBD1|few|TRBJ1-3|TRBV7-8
TGTGCCAGCAGCCCCCAGGGGGGGTCTGGAAACACCATATATTTT
CASSPQGGSGNTIYF
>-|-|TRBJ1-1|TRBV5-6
TGTGCCAGCAGCAGCCTACGGGCGAACACTGAAGCTTTCTTT
CASSSLRANTEAFF
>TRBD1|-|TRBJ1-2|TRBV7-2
TGTGCCAGCAGCCTCGGACAGGGGGCTGAAGGCTACACCTTC
CASSLGQGAEGYTF